This TCR beta chain derives from a study of blood T cell repertoires in COVID-19. About the study: Acute and convalescent COVID-19 specimens originated in the United States, Italy and Spain. Sources were T cells, B-cell-depleted T cells, or PBMCs; the material itself was cDNA or gDNA.

Under the authors' procedure: Reference gene primer amplification yielded estimated nucleated cell counts. The table came from immunoSEQ multiplex PCR; TCRdb's copy has only in-frame clones and leaves some out. Clonal size and the V and J genes are those of that table, whereas D and trimming came from the DNA. The sample lists roughly 40,000 clones, 70% to 80% occurring once. With V trimmed by 6 bases and J by 6 bases, 5 bases remained unmatched. The CDR3 sequence is 13 residues long. Per germline, CDR1 MNHEY and CDR2 SVGAGI. The sequence derives from a man aged 65-85 years with active or convalescent COVID-19. The chain has TRBV6-5 and TRBJ1-5, with 7 nucleotides matching TRBD1. The specimen sequenced was peripheral blood. In DNA, the CDR3 is TGTGCCAGCAGGCCCCCAGGGGGTCAGCCCCAGCATTTT. Protein sequence: CASRPPGGQPQHF.